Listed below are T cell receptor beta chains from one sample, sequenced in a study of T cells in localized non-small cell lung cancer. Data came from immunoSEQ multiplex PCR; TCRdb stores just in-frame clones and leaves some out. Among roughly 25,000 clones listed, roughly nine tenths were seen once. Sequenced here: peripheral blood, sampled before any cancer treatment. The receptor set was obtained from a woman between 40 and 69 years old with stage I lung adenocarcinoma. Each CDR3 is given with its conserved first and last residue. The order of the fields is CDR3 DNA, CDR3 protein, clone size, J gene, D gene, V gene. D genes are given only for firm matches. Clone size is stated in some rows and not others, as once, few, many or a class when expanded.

CDR3nt: TGTGCCAGCTCACCACATTGGGGGTCGGAGGGGACCCAGTACTTC; CDR3aa: CASSPHWGSEGTQYF; abundance: .; j_gene: TRBJ2-5; d_gene: .; v_gene: TRBV18
CDR3nt: TGTGCCTGGCGGGGACTAGCGGGAGTGCATGAGCAGTTCTTC; CDR3aa: CAWRGLAGVHEQFF; abundance: .; j_gene: TRBJ2-1; d_gene: TRBD2; v_gene: TRBV30
CDR3nt: TGTGCCAGCAGTTTAGCGGGAGTAACCTATGCGGATGAGCAGTTCTTC; CDR3aa: CASSLAGVTYADEQFF; abundance: .; j_gene: TRBJ2-1; d_gene: TRBD2; v_gene: TRBV27
CDR3nt: TGTGCCAGCAGCTTCGCTACCTACGAGCAGTACTTC; CDR3aa: CASSFATYEQYF; abundance: .; j_gene: TRBJ2-7; d_gene: .; v_gene: TRBV5-6
CDR3nt: TGTGCCAGCAGCAAAGAGCCGGCTAGAGTTGAGTACAAAAACATTCAGTACTTC; CDR3aa: CASSKEPARVEYKNIQYF; abundance: .; j_gene: TRBJ2-4; d_gene: .; v_gene: TRBV21-1
CDR3nt: TGCGCCAGCAGCCCAGAGGGTGGTCAGCCCCAGCATTTT; CDR3aa: CASSPEGGQPQHF; abundance: .; j_gene: TRBJ1-5; d_gene: .; v_gene: TRBV5-1
CDR3nt: TGCAGCGTTGTCCGGGACGCCCCGTTTTCCTACGAGCAGTACTTC; CDR3aa: CSVVRDAPFSYEQYF; abundance: .; j_gene: TRBJ2-7; d_gene: .; v_gene: TRBV29-1
CDR3nt: TGTGCCAGCAGCGGAACAGGGACGATGTACCACGAGCAGTACTTC; CDR3aa: CASSGTGTMYHEQYF; abundance: .; j_gene: TRBJ2-7; d_gene: .; v_gene: TRBV6-1
CDR3nt: TGTGCCAGCAGTGAAGTTTGGTTGGAGACCCAGTACTTC; CDR3aa: CASSEVWLETQYF; abundance: .; j_gene: TRBJ2-5; d_gene: .; v_gene: TRBV6-1
CDR3nt: TGTGCCAGCAGCCGAACAGGGCAAGAGACCCAGTACTTC; CDR3aa: CASSRTGQETQYF; abundance: .; j_gene: TRBJ2-5; d_gene: .; v_gene: TRBV5-6
CDR3nt: TGTGCCAGTAGTATAGCAGCGGCGGATACGCAGTATTTT; CDR3aa: CASSIAAADTQYF; abundance: .; j_gene: TRBJ2-3; d_gene: .; v_gene: TRBV19
CDR3nt: TGTGCCAGTAGTGCGGTTCATAGCGGGATCTCCTACAATGAGCAGTTCTTC; CDR3aa: CASSAVHSGISYNEQFF; abundance: once; j_gene: TRBJ2-1; d_gene: TRBD2; v_gene: TRBV19
CDR3nt: TGTGCCAGTAGTAGCGACAGGGAGGGTTTTATTCACTATGGCTACACCTTC; CDR3aa: CASSSDREGFIHYGYTF; abundance: .; j_gene: TRBJ1-2; d_gene: TRBD1; v_gene: TRBV19
CDR3nt: TGTGCCAGCAGCTCCTTAGCGGGAGGGCCCGGGCAGTTCTTC; CDR3aa: CASSSLAGGPGQFF; abundance: .; j_gene: TRBJ2-1; d_gene: TRBD2; v_gene: TRBV7-2
CDR3nt: TGTGCCAGTAGTATAGGGGGCTACGAGCAGTACTTC; CDR3aa: CASSIGGYEQYF; abundance: .; j_gene: TRBJ2-7; d_gene: .; v_gene: TRBV19
CDR3nt: TGCGCCAGCAGAGAGAACACCGGGGAGCTGTTTTTT; CDR3aa: CASRENTGELFF; abundance: .; j_gene: TRBJ2-2; d_gene: .; v_gene: TRBV5-1
CDR3nt: TGTGCCAGCAGTCACGACAGGGCGTGGGACACCGGGGAGCTGTTTTTT; CDR3aa: CASSHDRAWDTGELFF; abundance: .; j_gene: TRBJ2-2; d_gene: TRBD1; v_gene: TRBV28
CDR3nt: TGTGCCAGCAGTCCTAACCAGGGTCCGAACACCGGGGAGCTGTTTTTT; CDR3aa: CASSPNQGPNTGELFF; abundance: once; j_gene: TRBJ2-2; d_gene: .; v_gene: TRBV9
CDR3nt: TGTGCCAGCCACAGGGGGCTGGGAGAGACCCAGTACTTC; CDR3aa: CASHRGLGETQYF; abundance: .; j_gene: TRBJ2-5; d_gene: TRBD1; v_gene: TRBV2
CDR3nt: TGTGCCAGCAGCCCAATAGACAGATCCTACGAGCAGTACTTC; CDR3aa: CASSPIDRSYEQYF; abundance: .; j_gene: TRBJ2-7; d_gene: .; v_gene: TRBV6-5
CDR3nt: TGTGCCAGCAGTTCCGGGACTAGCGGGGACCCGGACGGGGAGCTGTTTTTT; CDR3aa: CASSSGTSGDPDGELFF; abundance: .; j_gene: TRBJ2-2; d_gene: TRBD2; v_gene: TRBV4-2
CDR3nt: TGCGCCAGCACCCTCTCGCCCGCCGGGACAGGTGGCACAGATACGCAGTATTTT; CDR3aa: CASTLSPAGTGGTDTQYF; abundance: .; j_gene: TRBJ2-3; d_gene: TRBD1; v_gene: TRBV5-1
CDR3nt: TGTGCCACCAAGGACAGGGAGGGCACTGAAGCTTTCTTT; CDR3aa: CATKDREGTEAFF; abundance: .; j_gene: TRBJ1-1; d_gene: TRBD1; v_gene: TRBV2
CDR3nt: TGTGCCAGCAGCCGTGAGGAGACCGGGGAGCTGTTTTTT; CDR3aa: CASSREETGELFF; abundance: .; j_gene: TRBJ2-2; d_gene: .; v_gene: TRBV5-8
CDR3nt: TGTGCCAGCGGACCGGGATGGGACGGGGAGCTGTTTTTT; CDR3aa: CASGPGWDGELFF; abundance: .; j_gene: TRBJ2-2; d_gene: .; v_gene: TRBV11-2
CDR3nt: TGTGCCATCAGTGGGGCCTGGGGCGGGAGTCGTACCTACGAGCAGTACTTC; CDR3aa: CAISGAWGGSRTYEQYF; abundance: .; j_gene: TRBJ2-7; d_gene: TRBD2; v_gene: TRBV10-3
CDR3nt: TGTGCCTGGAGTGTAGACCGAATAGCCAAAAACATTCAGTACTTC; CDR3aa: CAWSVDRIAKNIQYF; abundance: once; j_gene: TRBJ2-4; d_gene: .; v_gene: TRBV30
CDR3nt: TGTGCCAGCAGTTCCGTTCGGGGGCATTATGGCTACACCTTC; CDR3aa: CASSSVRGHYGYTF; abundance: .; j_gene: TRBJ1-2; d_gene: .; v_gene: TRBV25-1
CDR3nt: TGTGCCAGCAGCTTAGGGACGACAGGGCTGGGCTATGGCTACACCTTC; CDR3aa: CASSLGTTGLGYGYTF; abundance: .; j_gene: TRBJ1-2; d_gene: TRBD1; v_gene: TRBV7-8
CDR3nt: TGTGCCAGCAGCTTGTTGGCGGGAGAGACCTACGAGCAGTACTTC; CDR3aa: CASSLLAGETYEQYF; abundance: .; j_gene: TRBJ2-7; d_gene: TRBD2; v_gene: TRBV7-2
CDR3nt: TGTGCCAGCAGTCTGCGGGAGGCTGGCCGGGAGCAGTACTTC; CDR3aa: CASSLREAGREQYF; abundance: .; j_gene: TRBJ2-7; d_gene: TRBD2; v_gene: TRBV28
CDR3nt: TGCGCCAGCAGCTTGGAAGGGGGCTCACGCACAGATACGCAGTATTTT; CDR3aa: CASSLEGGSRTDTQYF; abundance: .; j_gene: TRBJ2-3; d_gene: TRBD1; v_gene: TRBV5-1
CDR3nt: TGCGCCAGCAGCTCAAACAGCGGGGATTCCTACAATGAGCAGTTCTTC; CDR3aa: CASSSNSGDSYNEQFF; abundance: .; j_gene: TRBJ2-1; d_gene: TRBD2; v_gene: TRBV5-1
CDR3nt: TGTGCCAGCAGGGAGACAGGGTTCTATGGCTACACCTTC; CDR3aa: CASRETGFYGYTF; abundance: .; j_gene: TRBJ1-2; d_gene: TRBD1; v_gene: TRBV28
CDR3nt: TGTGCCAGCAGCCCCTGGGGGGTCAGCACTGAAGCTTTCTTT; CDR3aa: CASSPWGVSTEAFF; abundance: .; j_gene: TRBJ1-1; d_gene: .; v_gene: TRBV9
CDR3nt: TGTGCCAGCAGCTTAGGGGCGCTCAGGGGGATCAATCAGCCCCAGCATTTT; CDR3aa: CASSLGALRGINQPQHF; abundance: .; j_gene: TRBJ1-5; d_gene: TRBD1; v_gene: TRBV7-9
CDR3nt: TGCAGCGTTGAAGGTGAAGGGAGCCCCACTGAAGCTTTCTTT; CDR3aa: CSVEGEGSPTEAFF; abundance: .; j_gene: TRBJ1-1; d_gene: .; v_gene: TRBV29-1
CDR3nt: TGCGCCAGCAGTGGGTGGGACAGGGGCAACTATGGCTACACCTTC; CDR3aa: CASSGWDRGNYGYTF; abundance: .; j_gene: TRBJ1-2; d_gene: TRBD1; v_gene: TRBV10-2
CDR3nt: TGTGCCAGCGCGGGGGCGGAAACCTACGAGCAGTACTTC; CDR3aa: CASAGAETYEQYF; abundance: .; j_gene: TRBJ2-7; d_gene: .; v_gene: TRBV7-9
CDR3nt: TGTGCCAGCACCCGGACAGGGGAGGGGACCCAGTACTTC; CDR3aa: CASTRTGEGTQYF; abundance: .; j_gene: TRBJ2-5; d_gene: TRBD1; v_gene: TRBV9
CDR3nt: TGTGCCAGCAGCGTAGCGCAGGCCGATACGCAGTATTTT; CDR3aa: CASSVAQADTQYF; abundance: .; j_gene: TRBJ2-3; d_gene: .; v_gene: TRBV9
CDR3nt: TGCAGCGTTGAAGACAACAGGGGTCCCTACGAGCAGTACTTC; CDR3aa: CSVEDNRGPYEQYF; abundance: .; j_gene: TRBJ2-7; d_gene: TRBD1; v_gene: TRBV29-1
CDR3nt: TGTGCCAGCAGCGCTAGCGGTGCGGAGCAGTTCTTC; CDR3aa: CASSASGAEQFF; abundance: .; j_gene: TRBJ2-1; d_gene: TRBD2; v_gene: TRBV7-3
CDR3nt: TGTGCCAGCAGCTTGGACAGGGGGAGGAGTGAAAAACTGTTTTTT; CDR3aa: CASSLDRGRSEKLFF; abundance: .; j_gene: TRBJ1-4; d_gene: TRBD1; v_gene: TRBV7-2
CDR3nt: TGTGCCAGCAGCCTCACGGGGCGGGGCACCTACGAGCAGTACTTC; CDR3aa: CASSLTGRGTYEQYF; abundance: .; j_gene: TRBJ2-7; d_gene: .; v_gene: TRBV7-3
CDR3nt: TGTGCCACTACTTCGGGACAGGGGTCCTACGAGCAGTACTTC; CDR3aa: CATTSGQGSYEQYF; abundance: .; j_gene: TRBJ2-7; d_gene: TRBD1; v_gene: TRBV19
CDR3nt: TGTGCCAGCAGTGGTCGTGACGGGAGTGAGACCCAGTACTTC; CDR3aa: CASSGRDGSETQYF; abundance: .; j_gene: TRBJ2-5; d_gene: .; v_gene: TRBV6-1
CDR3nt: TGCGCCAGCAGCCAAGGGGGGCAGGGCCACGAGCAGTACTTC; CDR3aa: CASSQGGQGHEQYF; abundance: .; j_gene: TRBJ2-7; d_gene: .; v_gene: TRBV4-1
CDR3nt: TGCGCCAGCCGAAGGACTTGGTCCAGGGGAGACAATGAGCAGTTCTTC; CDR3aa: CASRRTWSRGDNEQFF; abundance: .; j_gene: TRBJ2-1; d_gene: .; v_gene: TRBV4-1
CDR3nt: TGTGCCACTCGGACAGAGAACACCGGGGAGCTGTTTTTT; CDR3aa: CATRTENTGELFF; abundance: .; j_gene: TRBJ2-2; d_gene: .; v_gene: TRBV6-4
CDR3nt: TGTGCCAGCAGTTACAGGGACGGAGTTAACTATGGCTACACCTTC; CDR3aa: CASSYRDGVNYGYTF; abundance: .; j_gene: TRBJ1-2; d_gene: .; v_gene: TRBV6-6
CDR3nt: TGCGCCAGCAGCTTGGGTGCAACTAATGAAAAACTGTTTTTT; CDR3aa: CASSLGATNEKLFF; abundance: once; j_gene: TRBJ1-4; d_gene: .; v_gene: TRBV5-1
CDR3nt: TGCGCCAGCAGCCCCCCCCTAGCGGGAATATACGAGCAGTACTTC; CDR3aa: CASSPPLAGIYEQYF; abundance: .; j_gene: TRBJ2-7; d_gene: TRBD2; v_gene: TRBV4-1
CDR3nt: TGTGCCGGAAAAACCCTCGGATCTAACTATGGCTACACCTTC; CDR3aa: CAGKTLGSNYGYTF; abundance: .; j_gene: TRBJ1-2; d_gene: .; v_gene: TRBV10-3
CDR3nt: TGTGCCAGCAGTCCTACCGGGACTAGCGGGACCTACGAGCAGTACTTC; CDR3aa: CASSPTGTSGTYEQYF; abundance: once; j_gene: TRBJ2-7; d_gene: TRBD2; v_gene: TRBV27
CDR3nt: TGTGCCAGCACCAGAGGGGCAGGGGGCATGGATACGCAGTATTTT; CDR3aa: CASTRGAGGMDTQYF; abundance: .; j_gene: TRBJ2-3; d_gene: TRBD1; v_gene: TRBV25-1
CDR3nt: TGTGCCAGCAGTGAAATAGGGCAGGGGACTAGATCCACAGATACGCAGTATTTT; CDR3aa: CASSEIGQGTRSTDTQYF; abundance: .; j_gene: TRBJ2-3; d_gene: TRBD2; v_gene: TRBV6-1